A single sample gave rise to the 5 T cell receptor beta chains below, sequenced in a study of control samples from healthy donors and cancer patients. The repertoire was sequenced with immunoSEQ multiplex PCR; TCRdb's copy has only in-frame clones and lacks some. The profile covers some 12,000 clones, with approximately 94% appearing a single time and 25% to 30% taken by the ten largest. Sequenced material: PBMCs. These receptor sequences come from a man aged 65 to 85 with head and neck cancer.

J is TRBJ1-4 and V is TRBV19, with D unclear. The V gene's germline CDR1 is LNHDA and CDR2 SQIVND (reference sequence). Trimming stripped 5 bases from V and 8 bases from J, with 15 bases between. The CDR3 runs 14 residues. Here the CDR3 reads CASSPWSDQEKLFF. In DNA, the CDR3 is TGTGCCAGTAGTCCTTGGAGTGATCAGGAAAAACTGTTTTTT.

The chain recombines TRBV7-9 with TRBJ2-7, with 7 bases fitting TRBD1. The junction had 5 bases not matched to a gene; V was cut back by 5 bases and J by 1 base. The CDR3 consists of 14 residues. From germline, CDR1 is SEHNR and CDR2 FQNEAQ (reference sequence). CDR3 loop: CASSLGTASYEQYF. The CDR3 region has the DNA TGTGCCAGCAGCCTTGGGACAGCTTCCTACGAGCAGTACTTC.

The DNA for the CDR3 is TGTGCCAGCAGCTTGTCGTCCAGGGCTAACTATGGCTACACCTTC. Translation gives CASSLSSRANYGYTF. The chain combines TRBV11-2 with TRBJ1-2, with a tentative D call TRBD1 (5 bases). This CDR3 spans 15 amino acids. CDR1 and CDR2 (germline): SGHAT, FQNNGV. Trimming took 3 bases from V and 0 from J, leaving 11 bases between them.

The V gene is TRBV2, the J gene TRBJ1-2; possible D gene TRBD1, 5 bases. This CDR3 is built from 16 residues. Trimming shortened V by 2 bases and J by 3 bases, and 16 bases separated the two germline ends. CDR1 is SNHLY and CDR2 is FYNNEI in the germline V gene. CDR3 nucleotide sequence: TGTGCCAGCAGTGAATCGGGGGGGATCGTGTACTATGGCTACACCTTC. Its translation is CASSESGGIVYYGYTF.

For the CDR3, the DNA is TGTGCCAGCAGCTTCGGCCAGAGAAAAAACAATGAGCAGTTCTTC. Amino acid sequence: CASSFGQRKNNEQFF. The J gene is TRBJ2-1, the V gene TRBV5-5, with D hard to call. The germline V and J ends were trimmed by 2 bases and 5 bases, with 14 bases remaining between them. This CDR3 is built from 15 residues. Germline CDR1 is SGHKS and CDR2 is YYEKEE (reference sequence).